These T cell receptor beta chains were read from a single sample in a study of beta chain features in type 1 diabetes. Produced via immunoSEQ multiplex PCR; TCRdb's table is partial and in-frame only. The data hold hundreds of thousands of clones, with roughly 16% observed a single time. The source material was naive CD4+ T cells from blood. These receptors came from a man between 18 and 35 years old in good health. CDR3s include the opening cysteine and the closing phenylalanine or tryptophan. A D gene is named only where the DNA matches it firmly. Clone size appears in some rows only: once, few, many, or a class for an expanded clone.

>TRBV7-9|TRBJ2-1|few|TRBD2
TGTGCCAGCAGCTCGATAGCGGGCCATACCTACAATGAGCAGTTCTTC
CASSSIAGHTYNEQFF
>TRBV11-1|TRBJ2-7|few|TRBD1
TGTGCCAGCAGCTTAGGGGGACAGCTTAGCTCCTACGAGCAGTACTTC
CASSLGGQLSSYEQYF
>TRBV6-5|TRBJ2-3|-|-
TGTGCCAGCAGTTACTCGCCAGGGCGAGATACGCAGTATTTT
CASSYSPGRDTQYF
>TRBV18|TRBJ2-1|-|-
TGTGCCAGCTCACCACTTCAGGGATCCAATGAGCAGTTCTTC
CASSPLQGSNEQFF
>TRBV5-1|TRBJ1-2|few|-
TGCGCCAGCAGCACTCTAGACAGCCCCTATGGCTACACCTTC
CASSTLDSPYGYTF
>TRBV7-2|TRBJ2-7|-|-
TGTGCCAGCAGCCCCTCGCCTTCACAGGGAGGTAATGAGCAGTACTTC
CASSPSPSQGGNEQYF
>TRBV2|TRBJ1-5|-|-
TGTGCCAGCATCCGGGACGGCCCTAATCAGCCCCAGCATTTT
CASIRDGPNQPQHF
>TRBV7-2|TRBJ1-2|few|-
TGTGCCAGCAGCCCAAGTTATGGCTACACCTTC
CASSPSYGYTF
>TRBV5-1|TRBJ2-5|-|-
TGCGCCAGCAGCTTGGGGGGCCGGGAGACCCAGTACTTC
CASSLGGRETQYF
>TRBV5-1|TRBJ2-7|few|TRBD1
TGCGCCAGCAGCCGGACAGGGTCCTACGAGCAGTACTTC
CASSRTGSYEQYF
>TRBV7-2|TRBJ2-7|few|-
TGTGCCAGCAGCTTAGCGCCGGTGGTGCGGGAGCAGTACTTC
CASSLAPVVREQYF
>TRBV29-1|TRBJ1-1|few|TRBD1
TGCAGCGTCAACAGGGGGCCCACTGAAGCTTTCTTT
CSVNRGPTEAFF
>TRBV6-5|TRBJ1-2|-|-
TGTGCCAGCAGTTCCAGGGGTGGTTCCTTAGGGTATGGCTACACCTTC
CASSSRGGSLGYGYTF
>TRBV29-1|TRBJ2-5|few|TRBD2
TGCAGCGTTGAGGGGGGAACTAGCGGGAGCCGCCAAGAGACCCAGTACTTC
CSVEGGTSGSRQETQYF
>TRBV5-1|TRBJ2-7|-|-
TGCGCCAGCAGCTTGGGGCCACCTTCCTACGAGCAGTACTTC
CASSLGPPSYEQYF
>TRBV4-1|TRBJ2-7|-|-
TGCGCCAGCAGCGCGCCTAGGGGGGAGCAGTACTTC
CASSAPRGEQYF
>TRBV15|TRBJ1-4|-|-
TGTGCCACCAGCAGAGATGGGTTGTCGCTGTTTTTT
CATSRDGLSLFF
>TRBV13|TRBJ2-7|-|-
TGTGCCAGCAGCTTAAGATCCTTGGCGACAGGGAGGCACCACGAGCAGTACTTC
CASSLRSLATGRHHEQYF
>TRBV28|TRBJ1-4|-|-
TGTGCCAGCAGTTTATCAGGGATCAACGAAGAAAAACTGTTTTTT
CASSLSGINEEKLFF
>TRBV28|TRBJ2-3|few|-
TGTGCCAGCAGTTTTGAGACATGGGTCGGCACAGATACGCAGTATTTT
CASSFETWVGTDTQYF
>TRBV4-3|TRBJ2-5|-|-
TGCGCCAGCAGCCAAGTCCCGACGGAGACCCAGTACTTC
CASSQVPTETQYF
>TRBV11-3|TRBJ2-1|few|-
TGTGCCAGCAGCTTAGGAGGGGCCCGAAGCTCCTACAATGAGCAGTTCTTC
CASSLGGARSSYNEQFF
>TRBV15|TRBJ2-3|-|TRBD2
TGTGCCACCAGCAGAGGGGGGGTAGCGGGTACTAGCACAGATACGCAGTATTTT
CATSRGGVAGTSTDTQYF
>TRBV5-6|TRBJ1-2|few|-
TGTGCCAGCAGCCCGGACAGTAACTATGGCTACACCTTC
CASSPDSNYGYTF
>TRBV18|TRBJ2-7|-|-
TGTGCCAGCTCACCAAGCCAAGGCAACCAGTACTTC
CASSPSQGNQYF
>TRBV6-6|TRBJ1-6|few|-
TGTGCCAGCACTCCAGGGTGGGTCTATAATTCACCCCTCCACTTT
CASTPGWVYNSPLHF
>TRBV27|TRBJ2-7|-|-
TGTGCCAGCAGTTCGCGGGGTCTTAGCTCCTACGAGCAGTACTTC
CASSSRGLSSYEQYF
>TRBV7-9|TRBJ2-1|few|-
TGTGCCAGCAGCTCTATAAACAATGAGCAGTTCTTC
CASSSINNEQFF
>TRBV28|TRBJ2-7|-|-
TGTGCCAGCAGTCCTGGACAGATTACCTACGAGCAGTACTTC
CASSPGQITYEQYF
>TRBV11-2|TRBJ2-6|few|-
TGTGCCAGCAGTCCTCTCTCCGGGGCCAACGTCCTGACTTTC
CASSPLSGANVLTF